Presented here are 5 T cell receptor beta chains from one specimen sequenced in a study of T cells in women clearing cervical HPV infection listed by TCRdb under 2018. Libraries were made using the immunoSEQ multiplex PCR assay. Drawn from immuneACCESS, this table holds only the in-frame rearrangements with V and J called that TCRdb kept. Clones are partly lost; checked studies trace under half to an unresolved V gene and leave the rest unexplained. The table for this sample shows tens of thousands of clones. About 6.1% of the sample is held by the ten biggest clonotypes. Sequencing was performed on blood buffy coat. The receptors were sampled from a woman between 18 and 75 years old with a cervical HPV16 infection that either progressed to CIN3+ or cleared (not recorded which).

In the case of this clone: The read terminates 3 residues before the CDR3 end, so the remaining end is supplied by the germline J gene. This chain links TRBV4-2 with TRBJ2-7, with a tentative D call TRBD1 (6 bases). The CDR3 has 16 residues. Per the germline V gene, CDR1 is LGHNA and CDR2 is YNFKEQ. V was pared by 0 bases and J by 3 bases, with 15 bases between. The chain's CDR3 is CASSQDEGHSFYEQYF. Incomplete CDR3 DNA: TGTGCCAGCAGCCAAGATGAGGGACACTCCTTCTACGAG.

In the case of this clone: Sequencing ends 3 residues short of the CDR3 end; the germline J gene provides the rest. The genes are TRBV7-8 and TRBJ2-3; possible D gene TRBD1, 5 bases. Trimming left V 4 bases short and J 4 bases short, with 18 bases between. CDR1 is SGHVS, CDR2 FQNEAQ, per germline. The length of the CDR3 is 16 residues. Partial CDR3 DNA: TGTGCCAGCAGCTCCCAGCGCGGTTGGGGCCCAGATACG. Its translation is CASSSQRGWGPDT. The complete CDR3 reads CASSSQRGWGPDTQYF.

Notes on this clone: The read ends 3 residues before the CDR3 terminus; that terminus is restored from the germline J gene. The J gene is TRBJ2-2, the V gene TRBV9; 7 nucleotides match TRBD1. CDR3 length: 17 residues. After removal of 2 bases from V and 3 bases from J, the junction contained 10 bases not matched to a gene. The germline V gene has CDR1 SGDLS and CDR2 YYNGEE. The part of the CDR3 DNA that was read is TGTGCCAGCAGCGTCCTAGGGACAGTTCGTTACACCGGGGAG. Translation gives CASSVLGTVRYTGE. The complete CDR3 protein is CASSVLGTVRYTGELFF.

With regard to this clone: The read finishes 3 residues shy of the CDR3 end, and the germline J gene is used to complete it. This chain uses TRBV7-3 with TRBJ1-6, with a tentative D call TRBD1 (6 bases). The CDR3 totals 15 residues. The V and J ends lost 4 bases and 2 bases respectively, with 9 bases between them. Germline V gene lookup returns CDR1 SGHTA and CDR2 FQGTGA. CDR3 DNA, as far as it was read: TGTGCCAGCAGCTATGGGGGCCCCTATAATTCACCC. Translated, it gives CASSYGGPYNSP. The whole CDR3 reads CASSYGGPYNSPLHF.

The CDR3 region is CAISEDMPGLAGGATDTQYF. Partial CDR3 DNA: TGTGCCATCAGTGAGGATATGCCGGGACTAGCGGGGGGGGCTACAGATACG. The V and J genes are TRBV10-3 and TRBJ2-3; 16 positions agree with TRBD2. Read sequence stops 3 residues before the CDR3 end, and the germline J gene provides the missing end. Germline trimming cut 2 bases from V and 3 bases from J; bases unmatched to any gene: 11. Germline V lookup: CDR1 ENHRY, CDR2 SYGVKD. The CDR3 is 20 amino acids.